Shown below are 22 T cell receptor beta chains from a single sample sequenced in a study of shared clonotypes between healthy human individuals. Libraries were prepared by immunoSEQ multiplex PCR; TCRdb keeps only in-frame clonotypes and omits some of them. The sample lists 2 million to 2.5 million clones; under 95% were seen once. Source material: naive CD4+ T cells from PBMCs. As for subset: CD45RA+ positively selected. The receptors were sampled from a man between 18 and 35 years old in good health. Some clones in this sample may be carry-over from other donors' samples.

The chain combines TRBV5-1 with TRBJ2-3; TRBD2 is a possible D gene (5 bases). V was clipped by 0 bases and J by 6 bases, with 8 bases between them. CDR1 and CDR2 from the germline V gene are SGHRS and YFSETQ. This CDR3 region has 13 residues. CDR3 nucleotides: TGCGCCAGCAGCTTGGCGGGGATGGATACGCAGTATTTT. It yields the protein CASSLAGMDTQYF.

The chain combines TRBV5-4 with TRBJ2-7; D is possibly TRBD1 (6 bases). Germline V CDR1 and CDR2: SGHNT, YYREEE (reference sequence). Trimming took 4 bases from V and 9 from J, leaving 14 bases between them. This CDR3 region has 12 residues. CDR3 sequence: CASSQTGNGQYF. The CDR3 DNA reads TGTGCCAGCAGCCAAACAGGGAACGGGCAGTACTTC.

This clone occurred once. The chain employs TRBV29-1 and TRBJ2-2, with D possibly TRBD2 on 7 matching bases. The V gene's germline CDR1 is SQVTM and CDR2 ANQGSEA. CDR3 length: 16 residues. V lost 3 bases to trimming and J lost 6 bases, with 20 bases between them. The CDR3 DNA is TGCAGCGTTGAGACTAGGGGGGAGGGCTCGGCCGGGGAGCTGTTTTTT. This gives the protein CSVETRGEGSAGELFF.

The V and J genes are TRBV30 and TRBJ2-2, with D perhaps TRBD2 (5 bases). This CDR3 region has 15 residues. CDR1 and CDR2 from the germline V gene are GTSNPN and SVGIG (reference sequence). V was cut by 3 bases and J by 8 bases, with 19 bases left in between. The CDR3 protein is CAWRVRSLPGGELFF. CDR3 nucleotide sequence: TGTGCCTGGAGGGTCAGGAGCCTGCCGGGAGGGGAGCTGTTTTTT.

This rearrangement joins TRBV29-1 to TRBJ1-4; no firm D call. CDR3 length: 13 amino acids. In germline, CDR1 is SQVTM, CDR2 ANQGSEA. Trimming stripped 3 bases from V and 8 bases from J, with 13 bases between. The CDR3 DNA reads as TGCAGCGTTGAGGGCGGGTTGAGCGAAAAACTGTTTTTT. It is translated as CSVEGGLSEKLFF.

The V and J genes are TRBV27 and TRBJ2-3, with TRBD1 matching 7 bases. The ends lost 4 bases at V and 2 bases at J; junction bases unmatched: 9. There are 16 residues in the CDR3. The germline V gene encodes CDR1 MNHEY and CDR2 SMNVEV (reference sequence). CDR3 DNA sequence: TGTGCCAGCAGTTGGGGACAGATATCCTACACAGATACGCAGTATTTT. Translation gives CASSWGQISYTDTQYF.

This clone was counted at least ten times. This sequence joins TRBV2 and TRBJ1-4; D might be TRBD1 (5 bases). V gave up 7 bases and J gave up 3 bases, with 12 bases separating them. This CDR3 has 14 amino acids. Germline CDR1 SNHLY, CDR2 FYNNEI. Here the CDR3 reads CASKSGRANEKLFF. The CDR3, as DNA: TGTGCCAGCAAATCAGGGAGGGCTAATGAAAAACTGTTTTTT.

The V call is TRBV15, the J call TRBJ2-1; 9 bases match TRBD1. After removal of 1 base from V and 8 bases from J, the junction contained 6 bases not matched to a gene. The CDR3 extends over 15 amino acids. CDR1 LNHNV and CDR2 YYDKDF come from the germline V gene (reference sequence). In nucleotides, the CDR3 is TGTGCCACCAGCAGAGGCGGGACAGGGTGGGATGAGCAGTTCTTC. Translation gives CATSRGGTGWDEQFF.

CDR3 loop: CASSLAADVYEQYF. The DNA for the CDR3 is TGTGCCAGCAGCTTAGCGGCGGATGTCTACGAGCAGTACTTC. The rearrangement uses TRBV7-2 and TRBJ2-7; D call uncertain. This CDR3 comprises 14 residues. Trimming cost V 0 bases and J 3 bases, with 9 bases left between them. Germline CDR1 reads SGHTA; CDR2 reads FQGNSA.

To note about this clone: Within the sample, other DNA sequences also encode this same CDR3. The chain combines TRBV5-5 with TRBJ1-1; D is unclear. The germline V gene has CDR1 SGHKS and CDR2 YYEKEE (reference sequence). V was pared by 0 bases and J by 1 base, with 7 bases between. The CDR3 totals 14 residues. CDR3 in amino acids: CASSLDTRNTEAFF. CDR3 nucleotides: TGTGCCAGCAGCTTGGACACAAGGAACACTGAAGCTTTCTTT.

The CDR3 nucleotides are TGTGCCAGCAGCGTCGGACCGGGACTAGAAAATGAGCAGTTCTTC. Translated, it gives CASSVGPGLENEQFF. The chain combines TRBV9 with TRBJ2-1, with TRBD2 matching 8 bases. J lost 7 bases, V lost 2 bases, and 8 bases had no gene match. Germline values: CDR1 SGDLS, CDR2 YYNGEE. The CDR3 loop spans 15 amino acids.

CDR3 sequence: CASSPPGTGTQTQYF. The CDR3 coding sequence is TGTGCCAGCAGCCCACCCGGGACAGGGACACAGACCCAGTACTTC. This sequence joins TRBV25-1 and TRBJ2-5; 9 nucleotides agree with TRBD1. CDR1 is MGHDK, CDR2 SYGVNS, per germline. The J segment lost 6 bases and the V segment lost 6 bases, leaving 11 bases of the junction unmatched. This CDR3 has 15 residues. The full variable domain, with the rest looked up from reference TRBV25-1 and TRBJ2-5, is EADIYQTPRYLVIGTGKKITLECSQTMGHDKMYWYQQDPGMELHLIHYSYGVNSTEKGDLSSESTVSRIRTEHFPLTLESARPSHTSQYLCASSPPGTGTQTQYFGPGTRLLVL.

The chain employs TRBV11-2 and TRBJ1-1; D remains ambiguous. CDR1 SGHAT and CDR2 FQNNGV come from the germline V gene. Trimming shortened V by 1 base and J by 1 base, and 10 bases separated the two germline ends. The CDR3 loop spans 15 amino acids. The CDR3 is CASSLAGGKNTEAFF. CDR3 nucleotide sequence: TGTGCCAGCAGCTTAGCGGGCGGTAAGAACACTGAAGCTTTCTTT.

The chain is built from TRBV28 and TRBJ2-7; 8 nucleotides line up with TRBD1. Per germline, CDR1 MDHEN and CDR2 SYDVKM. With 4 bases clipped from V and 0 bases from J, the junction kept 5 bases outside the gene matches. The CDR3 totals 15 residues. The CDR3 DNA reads TGTGCCAGCAGTTCCCTGACAGGGGCCTCCTACGAGCAGTACTTC. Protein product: CASSSLTGASYEQYF.

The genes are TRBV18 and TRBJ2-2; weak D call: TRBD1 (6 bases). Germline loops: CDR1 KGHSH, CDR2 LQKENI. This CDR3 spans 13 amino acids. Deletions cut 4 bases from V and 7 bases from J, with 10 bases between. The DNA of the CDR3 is TGTGCCAGCTCACAGGACAGAAGCGGGGAGCTGTTTTTT. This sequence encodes CASSQDRSGELFF.

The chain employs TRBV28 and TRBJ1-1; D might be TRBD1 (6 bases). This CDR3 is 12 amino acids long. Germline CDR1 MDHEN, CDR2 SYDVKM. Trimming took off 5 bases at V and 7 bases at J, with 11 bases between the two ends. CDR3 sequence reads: CASSRTVFEAFF. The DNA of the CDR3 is TGTGCCAGCAGTCGGACAGTCTTTGAAGCTTTCTTT.

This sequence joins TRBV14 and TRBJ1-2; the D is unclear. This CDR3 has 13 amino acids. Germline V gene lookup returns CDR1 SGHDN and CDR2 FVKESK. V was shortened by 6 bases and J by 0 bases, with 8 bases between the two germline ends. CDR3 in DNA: TGTGCCAGCAGGCCTAGTTCTAACTATGGCTACACCTTC. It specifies CASRPSSNYGYTF.

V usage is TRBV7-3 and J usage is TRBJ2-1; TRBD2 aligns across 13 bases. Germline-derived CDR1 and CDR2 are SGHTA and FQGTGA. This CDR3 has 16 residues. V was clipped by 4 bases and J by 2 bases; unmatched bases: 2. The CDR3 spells CASSSGLAGAYNEQFF. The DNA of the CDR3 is TGTGCCAGCAGCTCCGGACTAGCGGGAGCCTACAATGAGCAGTTCTTC. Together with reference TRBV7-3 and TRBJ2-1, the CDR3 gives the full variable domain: GAGVSQTPSNKVTEKGKYVELRCDPISGHTALYWYRQSLGQGPEFLIYFQGTGAADDSGLPNDRFFAVRPEGSVSTLKIQRTERGDSAVYLCASSSGLAGAYNEQFFGPGTRLTVL.

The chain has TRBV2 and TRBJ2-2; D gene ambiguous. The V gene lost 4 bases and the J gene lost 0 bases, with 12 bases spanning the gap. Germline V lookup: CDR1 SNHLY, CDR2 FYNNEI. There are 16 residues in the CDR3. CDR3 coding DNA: TGTGCCAGCAGTGGTGCGACATTTACGAACACCGGGGAGCTGTTTTTT. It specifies CASSGATFTNTGELFF.

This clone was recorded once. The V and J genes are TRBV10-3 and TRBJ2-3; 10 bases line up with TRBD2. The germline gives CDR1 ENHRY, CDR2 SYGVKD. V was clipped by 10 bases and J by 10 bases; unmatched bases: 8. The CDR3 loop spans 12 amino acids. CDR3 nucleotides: TGTGCCACCGGGTCTAGCGGGAGTTCGCAGTATTTT. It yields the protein CATGSSGSSQYF.

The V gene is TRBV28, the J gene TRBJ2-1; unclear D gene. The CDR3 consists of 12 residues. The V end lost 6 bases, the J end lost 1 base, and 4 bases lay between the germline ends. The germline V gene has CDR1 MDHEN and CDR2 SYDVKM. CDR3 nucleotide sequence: TGTGCCAGCAGCCATTCCTACAATGAGCAGTTCTTC. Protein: CASSHSYNEQFF.

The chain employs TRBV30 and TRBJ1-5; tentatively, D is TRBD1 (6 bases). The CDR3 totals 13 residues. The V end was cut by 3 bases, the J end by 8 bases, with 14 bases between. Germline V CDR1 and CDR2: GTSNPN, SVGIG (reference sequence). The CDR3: CAWSPRQGKPQHF. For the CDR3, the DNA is TGTGCCTGGAGCCCCCGGCAGGGGAAGCCCCAGCATTTT. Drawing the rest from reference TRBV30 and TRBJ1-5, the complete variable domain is SQTIHQWPATLVQPVGSPLSLECTVEGTSNPNLYWYRQAAGRGLQLLFYSVGIGQISSEVPQNLSASRPQDRQFILSSKKLLLSDSGFYLCAWSPRQGKPQHFGDGTRLSIL.